These T cell receptor beta chains were read from a single sample in a study of cytomegalovirus exposure and HLA in healthy donors. Using immunoSEQ multiplex PCR, the repertoire was profiled, and TCRdb retains in-frame clones only, with some absent. This table holds fewer than 150,000 clones, around 76% found once. The sample was PBMCs. These receptors came from a male donor in good health and CMV-seronegative. Each CDR3 is given with its conserved first and last residue. D genes are given only for firm matches. Clone size appears in some rows only: once, few, many, or a class for an expanded clone.

j_gene	v_gene	abundance	d_gene	CDR3aa	CDR3nt
TRBJ2-3	TRBV5-1	.	.	CASSLALVRRGDTQYF	TGCGCCAGCAGCTTGGCACTAGTCAGGAGGGGAGATACGCAGTATTTT
TRBJ1-5	TRBV30	.	.	CAWSAWGGGQPQHF	TGTGCCTGGAGCGCCTGGGGGGGCGGCCAGCCCCAGCATTTT
TRBJ2-2	TRBV5-4	few	TRBD1	CATMDRGVAGELFF	TGTGCCACCATGGACAGGGGAGTCGCCGGGGAGCTGTTTTTT
TRBJ1-3	TRBV5-1	.	TRBD1	CASSGGQIGNTIYF	TGCGCCAGCAGCGGGGGACAGATAGGAAACACCATATATTTT
TRBJ2-1	TRBV7-3	.	.	CASSLSLTGLNEQFF	TGTGCCAGCAGCCTAAGCTTAACTGGTCTGAATGAGCAGTTCTTC
TRBJ1-2	TRBV27	.	.	CASSLSSGGGAYRGYTF	TGTGCCAGCAGTTTATCGAGTGGGGGGGGCGCCTATAGAGGCTACACCTTC
TRBJ2-7	TRBV7-9	once	TRBD1	CASSQTTGHGEQYF	TGTGCCAGCAGCCAGACGACAGGGCACGGCGAGCAGTACTTC
TRBJ1-3	TRBV5-5	.	.	CASSDTGYRALNTIYF	TGTGCCAGCAGCGATACAGGGTATCGGGCTCTTAACACCATATATTTT
TRBJ1-4	TRBV27	.	.	CASSIVGQRNEKLFF	TGTGCCAGCAGTATAGTCGGACAGCGGAATGAAAAACTGTTTTTT
TRBJ1-2	TRBV15	.	TRBD1	CATSRASGTAFRGYTF	TGTGCCACCAGCAGAGCCTCAGGGACAGCCTTCAGAGGCTACACCTTC
TRBJ1-1	TRBV30	.	TRBD1	CAGAGGRDTEAFF	TGTGCCGGAGCAGGGGGCAGGGACACTGAAGCTTTCTTT
TRBJ2-1	TRBV6-6	.	.	CASARGSWNNEQFF	TGTGCCAGCGCTCGAGGATCCTGGAACAATGAGCAGTTCTTC
TRBJ2-3	TRBV5-4	.	.	CASSLRGAPDTQYF	TGTGCCAGCAGCTTGCGGGGGGCTCCAGATACGCAGTATTTT
TRBJ1-2	TRBV7-3	.	.	CASSSGAMGGYTF	TGTGCCAGCAGCTCTGGCGCAATGGGCGGCTACACCTTC
TRBJ2-7	TRBV5-4	.	.	CASSLPTAHSYEQYF	TGTGCCAGCAGCTTGCCAACAGCTCACTCCTACGAGCAGTACTTC
TRBJ2-1	TRBV5-6	.	TRBD2	CASSFGRGALYNEQFF	TGTGCCAGCAGCTTTGGGCGGGGGGCCCTATACAATGAGCAGTTCTTC
TRBJ1-2	TRBV27	.	TRBD1	CASSLWRQGILYGYTF	TGTGCCAGCAGTTTGTGGCGACAGGGAATCCTATATGGCTACACCTTC
TRBJ1-4	TRBV12-5	.	.	CASGSTPGFGEKLFF	TGTGCTAGTGGTTCGACCCCGGGGTTTGGGGAAAAACTGTTTTTT
TRBJ1-1	TRBV9	.	.	CASSVGEGGRAFF	TGTGCCAGCAGCGTAGGGGAGGGAGGACGAGCTTTCTTT
TRBJ2-3	TRBV19	.	.	CASSIPRAGIRVTDTQYF	TGTGCCAGTAGTATCCCTCGGGCAGGGATTCGGGTCACAGATACGCAGTATTTT
TRBJ2-2	TRBV15	.	TRBD2	CATSRTSGANTGELFF	TGTGCCACCAGCAGAACTAGCGGAGCGAACACCGGGGAGCTGTTTTTT
TRBJ2-7	TRBV30	.	TRBD2	CAWSIRPSGRLTYEQYF	TGTGCCTGGAGCATCCGGCCTAGCGGGAGGCTTACCTACGAGCAGTACTTC
TRBJ1-2	TRBV27	once	.	CASSDGGGYTF	TGTGCCAGCAGTGATGGGGGCGGCTACACCTTC